The clone carrying this T cell receptor beta chain was detected ten times or more. Its antigen is undetermined. This entry comes from a study of T cells after yellow fever vaccination. Findings of the study overall: One caveat is that FACS-sorted repertoires could contain abundant clonotypes contaminating from the bulk population. Reappearing after the booster were most of the clones from primary vaccination (approximately 96% CD4, 85% to 90% CD8).

Germline lookup yields CDR1 LGHDT and CDR2 YNNKEL (reference sequence). The ends lost 1 base at V and 7 bases at J; junction bases unmatched: 3. The length of the CDR3 is 14 residues. TCRdb processed the 5' RACE reads anew with MiXCR; each CDR3 protein has one entry. This table has roughly 300,000 distinct CDR3 sequences, about 6.9% appearing once. The rearrangement uses TRBV3-1 and TRBJ2-1; TRBD1 matches 8 bases. The TCR comes from a man between 18 and 35 years old who received the YFV17D yellow fever vaccine. Specimen: PBMCs, collected approximately 40 days after the first yellow fever vaccination. CDR3 coding DNA: TGTGCCAGCAGCCAAGTGGGGACAGGTAATGAGCAGTTCTTC. Translating it yields CASSQVGTGNEQFF.